The 10 T cell receptor beta chains below all came from one sample that was sequenced in a study of T cells expressing NK-cell markers. TCRdb re-called the 5' RACE reads and shows each CDR3 protein once, DNA omitted. This repertoire includes hundreds of thousands of distinct CDR3 sequences. Sequenced material: blood T cells: a sorted CD56 or NKG2C T cell subset, CD4+ or CD8+ T cells, or bulk PBMC T cells (not recorded which). Receptor source: a man aged 18 to 70 in good health.

The CDR3 spells CASSPLRTGGNEQFF. The rearrangement links TRBV7-2 to TRBJ2-1; the D call of TRBD1 rests on TCRdb alone, since no DNA is present to check it. Looked up from germline, CDR1 is SGHTA and CDR2 is FQGNSA. The length of the CDR3 is 15 residues.

The genes are TRBV6-1 and TRBJ2-1; TCRdb names TRBD2, which stays unverified in the absence of DNA. The germline CDR1 and CDR2 sequences are MNHNS and SASEGT. The CDR3 extends over 19 amino acids. The CDR3 here is CASRGWGLADSHSYNEQFF.

The gene calls are TRBV20-1 and TRBJ2-3; TCRdb indicates TRBD2, and absent DNA this call remains unverified. Germline-derived CDR1 and CDR2 are DFQATT and SNEGSKA (reference sequence). The CDR3 spans 17 residues. The CDR3 loop reads CSAPPRTSGGAGDTQYF.

This chain joins TRBV6-5 and TRBJ1-6; as DNA is missing, the TRBD1 call by TCRdb cannot be tested. This CDR3 is built from 15 residues. Germline loops: CDR1 MNHEY, CDR2 SVGAGI. The CDR3 reads CASSYSNRANTPLHF.

The V and J genes are TRBV24-1 and TRBJ2-5; the D gene TCRdb calls, TRBD1, cannot be checked with no DNA. This CDR3 is built from 14 residues. Looked up from germline, CDR1 is KGHDR and CDR2 is SFDVKD. The CDR3 region is CATSARARVKTQYF.

The genes are TRBV7-6 and TRBJ1-6; TCRdb calls TRBD1, which cannot be checked without DNA. The CDR3 sequence is 14 residues long. The germline V gene has CDR1 SGHVS and CDR2 FNYEAQ. This CDR3 is CASRPGNNNSPLHF.

This rearrangement joins TRBV4-1 to TRBJ1-5; the D call of TRBD1 rests on TCRdb alone, since no DNA is present to check it. CDR3 size: 15 residues. Germline CDR1 reads MGHRA; CDR2 reads YSYEKL. The CDR3 loop reads CASSLRQGAGQPQHF.

The chain uses TRBV10-3 and TRBJ2-7; the D call from TCRdb, TRBD2, cannot be confirmed without DNA. The CDR3 consists of 15 residues. CDR1 is ENHRY, CDR2 SYGVKD, per germline. The chain's CDR3 is CATLGTAGLSYEQYF.

The V gene is TRBV6-2 or TRBV6-3, the J gene TRBJ2-7; TCRdb's D call of TRBD1 is untestable without DNA. The CDR3 runs to 14 residues. Germline-derived CDR1 and CDR2 are MNHEY and SVGEGT. The CDR3 loop reads CATRSGGRSYEQYF.

CDR3 amino acids: CASRTGTGSSEQFF. The chain combines TRBV7-9 with TRBJ2-1; TCRdb lists TRBD1, though no DNA is available to test this call. The length of the CDR3 is 14 residues. Germline CDR1 reads SEHNR; CDR2 reads FQNEAQ (reference sequence).